This T cell receptor beta chain is drawn from a study of blood T cell repertoires in COVID-19. The table came from immunoSEQ multiplex PCR; TCRdb's copy has only in-frame clones and leaves some out. Of roughly 240,000 clones listed, 75% to 90% are singletons. This CDR3 region has 14 residues. CDR1 is GTSNPN and CDR2 is SVGIG in the germline V gene (reference sequence). J lost 1 base, V lost 0 bases, and 1 base had no gene match. The TCR sequence derives from a woman under 40 who had recovered from COVID-19. Sequences were obtained from peripheral blood. This sequence joins TRBV30 and TRBJ2-3; TRBD2 matches 7 bases. CDR3 in amino acids: CAWSVGLGTDTQYF. The CDR3 DNA reads TGTGCCTGGAGTGTAGGACTAGGCACAGATACGCAGTATTTT.